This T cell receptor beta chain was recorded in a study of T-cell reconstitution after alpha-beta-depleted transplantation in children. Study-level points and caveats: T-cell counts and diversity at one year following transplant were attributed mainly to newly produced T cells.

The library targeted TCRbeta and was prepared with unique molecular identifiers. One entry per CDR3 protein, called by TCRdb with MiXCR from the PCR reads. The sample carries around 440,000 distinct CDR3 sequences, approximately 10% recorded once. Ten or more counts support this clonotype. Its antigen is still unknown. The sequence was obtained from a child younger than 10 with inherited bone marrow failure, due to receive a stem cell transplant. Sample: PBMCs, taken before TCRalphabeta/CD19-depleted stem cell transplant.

The DNA of the CDR3 is TGTGCCAGTCTCGGGACTTTCGCGTTCACCGGGGAGCTGTTTTTT. Amino acid sequence: CASLGTFAFTGELFF. The J gene is TRBJ2-2, the V gene TRBV2; weak D call: TRBD2 (6 bases). Germline V gene sequence: CDR1 SNHLY, CDR2 FYNNEI. CDR3 size: 15 residues. V gave up 9 bases and J gave up 4 bases, with 18 bases separating them.